This entry lists 27 T cell receptor beta chains sequenced from one sample in a study of T cell responses to AZD1222 COVID-19 vaccine. Repertoires were generated with immunoSEQ multiplex PCR, while TCRdb's copy carries only in-frame clones and drops some. The sample has around 110,000 clones, about 90% seen once. The sequencing used peripheral blood, collected on day 0 of AZD1222 vaccination. The receptor source for this set is an adult in good health.

The rearrangement joins TRBV18 to TRBJ2-2; maybe TRBD1 (6 bases). CDR3 length: 13 residues. Germline V gene sequence: CDR1 KGHSH, CDR2 LQKENI. The V and J ends lost 4 bases and 4 bases respectively, with 7 bases between them. The CDR3 loop reads CASSQDSTGELFF. The CDR3 DNA reads TGTGCCAGCTCACAGGACAGCACCGGGGAGCTGTTTTTT.

The V and J genes are TRBV7-9 and TRBJ2-2; either TRBD1 or TRBD2 may supply D (6 bases each). Trimming left V 6 bases short and J 4 bases short, with 15 bases between. Germline V CDR1 and CDR2: SEHNR, FQNEAQ (reference sequence). CDR3 length: 15 amino acids. CDR3 protein: CASRKGGTRTGELFF. The CDR3 region has the DNA TGTGCCAGCAGAAAAGGGGGGACACGCACCGGGGAGCTGTTTTTT. Full variable domain (remainder filled in from reference TRBV7-9 and TRBJ2-2): DTGVSQNPRHKITKRGQNVTFRCDPISEHNRLYWYRQTLGQGPEFLTYFQNEAQLEKSRLLSDRFSAERPKGSFSTLEIQRTEQGDSAMYLCASRKGGTRTGELFFGEGSRLTVL.

The rearrangement links TRBV24-1 to TRBJ2-3, with 8 nucleotides matching TRBD2. This CDR3 spans 15 amino acids. Germline assignment: CDR1 KGHDR and CDR2 SFDVKD. V lost 3 bases to trimming and J lost 4 bases; unmatched junction nucleotides: 5. The CDR3 protein is CATSDHRTSPDTQYF. For the CDR3, the DNA is TGTGCCACCAGTGATCATAGGACTAGCCCAGATACGCAGTATTTT.

In its sample, this clone was seen once. The chain employs TRBV9 and TRBJ2-1; D is possibly TRBD1 (6 bases). CDR3 size: 15 residues. The V and J ends lost 2 bases and 1 base respectively, with 10 bases between them. Germline assignment: CDR1 SGDLS and CDR2 YYNGEE. The CDR3 sequence: CASSVQGYSYNEQFF. CDR3 DNA sequence: TGTGCCAGCAGCGTTCAGGGGTATTCCTACAATGAGCAGTTCTTC.

This sequence joins TRBV6-2 or TRBV6-3 and TRBJ2-5; 10 bases map to TRBD1. V dropped 2 bases and J dropped 0; count of bases not matched to a gene: 9. CDR1 is MNHEY and CDR2 is SVGEGT in the germline V gene. The CDR3 consists of 18 residues. CDR3 DNA: TGTGCCAGCAGTTACCGGGGGGACAGGGGTGGCAACCAAGAGACCCAGTACTTC. Protein sequence: CASSYRGDRGGNQETQYF.

A single count supports this clone. The CDR3 here is CASRNSGTITTDTQYF. The CDR3 DNA is TGTGCCAGCAGAAACTCCGGGACTATCACCACAGATACGCAGTATTTT. The chain couples TRBV7-9 to TRBJ2-3; 7 positions match TRBD2. Per germline, CDR1 SEHNR and CDR2 FQNEAQ (reference sequence). The CDR3 spans 16 residues. The V segment lost 6 bases and the J segment 2 bases; nucleotides outside the gene matches: 11.

The chain employs TRBV5-1 and TRBJ2-2, with 11 bases aligning to TRBD2. CDR1 and CDR2 from the germline V gene are SGHRS and YFSETQ. CDR3 length: 16 residues. V was pared by 4 bases and J by 7 bases, with 9 bases of the junction left unmatched. The DNA for the CDR3 is TGCGCCAGCAGCAACCTAGCGGGGGGACTACACGGGGAGCTGTTTTTT. Translation gives CASSNLAGGLHGELFF.

The chain is built from TRBV6-6 and TRBJ1-3, with D unclear. Per germline, CDR1 MNHNY and CDR2 SVGAGI (reference sequence). This CDR3 is built from 14 residues. V lost 7 bases, J lost 0 bases, and 10 bases lay in between. The CDR3 here is CASTLQNSGNTIYF. CDR3 bases: TGTGCCAGCACCCTACAGAACTCTGGAAACACCATATATTTT.

This clone was seen only a few times. The chain combines TRBV2 with TRBJ2-6; unclear D gene. The germline V gene has CDR1 SNHLY and CDR2 FYNNEI. V lost 5 bases and J lost 0, with 14 bases in between. The CDR3 is 17 amino acids. The CDR3 nucleotides are TGTGCCAGCAGTAGAGGACGGAGTCTCTCTGGGGCCAACGTCCTGACTTTC. Its translation: CASSRGRSLSGANVLTF.

The sample holds one count of this clone. The chain links TRBV19 to TRBJ2-7; TRBD1 might be the D (6 bases). Germline V gene data show CDR1 as LNHDA and CDR2 as SQIVND (reference sequence). The CDR3 totals 11 residues. The V end lost 5 bases, the J end lost 6 bases, and 8 bases lay between the germline ends. The DNA of the CDR3 is TGTGCCAGTAGTGACAGGCGCGAGCAGTACTTC. It translates to CASSDRREQYF.

The gene calls are TRBV7-2 and TRBJ1-3, with D hard to call. Germline CDR1 reads SGHTA; CDR2 reads FQGNSA. The CDR3 length is 12 residues. V was shortened by 4 bases and J by 2 bases, with 3 bases between the two germline ends. The CDR3 here is CASSSAGNTIYF. CDR3 coding DNA: TGTGCCAGCAGCTCTGCTGGAAACACCATATATTTT.

The chain is built from TRBV4-3 and TRBJ1-4; tentatively, D is TRBD1 (6 bases). This CDR3 has 15 residues. The germline gives CDR1 LGHNA, CDR2 YSLEER. V was trimmed by 0 bases and J by 8 bases, leaving 13 bases between them. CDR3 loop: CASSQDPLRGEKLFF. CDR3 bases: TGCGCCAGCAGCCAAGATCCTTTGAGGGGGGAAAAACTGTTTTTT.

There are many counts of this clone. The chain couples TRBV5-6 to TRBJ2-1, with a tentative D call TRBD2 (5 bases). CDR1 is SGHDT and CDR2 is YYEEEE in the germline V gene. The CDR3 runs 15 residues. With 0 bases removed from V and 10 bases from J, the gap between germline ends came to 17 bases. This CDR3 reads CASSLGGYGDPEQFF. As DNA, the CDR3 is TGTGCCAGCAGCTTGGGAGGGTACGGTGACCCCGAGCAGTTCTTC.

In regard to this clone: Germline and junction disagree at one end, which may indicate a read error. V usage is TRBV2 and J usage is TRBJ2-7; 9 bases agree with TRBD2. The CDR3 has 12 residues. Germline V gene sequence: CDR1 SNHLY, CDR2 FYNNEI. The CDR3 nucleotides read TGTGCCAGCAGTGATGGTTGGCGGGAGGGATGCTTC. It specifies CASSDGWREGCF. The entire variable domain, with the rest obtained from reference TRBV2 and TRBJ2-7, is as follows: EPEVTQTPSHQVTQMGQEVILRCVPISNHLYFYWYRQILGQKVEFLVSFYNNEISEKSEIFDDQFSVERPDGSNFTLKIRSTKLEDSAMYFCASSDGWREGCFGPGTRLTVT.

This clone was detected once. This chain links TRBV4-2 with TRBJ2-7; TRBD2 matches 10 bases. The V and J ends lost 4 bases and 3 bases, in that order; junction bases with no gene match: 3. This CDR3 contains 14 residues. Germline assignment: CDR1 LGHNA and CDR2 YNFKEQ. CDR3 residues: CASSPGLAVYEQYF. In nucleotides, the CDR3 is TGTGCCAGCAGCCCCGGACTAGCGGTCTACGAGCAGTACTTC.

This rearrangement joins TRBV28 to TRBJ2-1; the D gene could be TRBD1 or TRBD2 (5 bases each). CDR1 is MDHEN and CDR2 is SYDVKM in the germline V gene. V was shortened by 4 bases and J by 7 bases, with 11 bases between the two germline ends. The CDR3 runs 13 residues. The CDR3 bases are TGTGCCAGCAGTTCGGGGCCGTGGAATGAGCAGTTCTTC. This translates into CASSSGPWNEQFF.

The V and J genes are TRBV7-9 and TRBJ1-5; no definite D call. V lost 1 base to trimming and J lost 10 bases, with 8 bases between them. The CDR3 is made up of 12 amino acids. Germline V lookup: CDR1 SEHNR, CDR2 FQNEAQ (reference sequence). CDR3 nucleotide sequence: TGTGCCAGCAGCTTAGTCGTAGGACCCCAGCATTTT. It encodes CASSLVVGPQHF.

The genes are TRBV9 and TRBJ2-1; D uncertain. V was trimmed by 0 bases and J by 5 bases, leaving 9 bases between them. Germline CDR1 reads SGDLS; CDR2 reads YYNGEE. The CDR3 has 14 amino acids. CDR3 nucleotide sequence: TGTGCCAGCAGCGTAGTGGGAAGTAACAATGAGCAGTTCTTC. Amino acid sequence: CASSVVGSNNEQFF.

This clone showed up just a few times. The chain combines TRBV5-1 with TRBJ2-2, with 9 bases identical to TRBD1. V shed 0 bases, J shed 3 bases, and the junction held 0 bases outside the gene matches. In germline, CDR1 is SGHRS, CDR2 YFSETQ. CDR3 length equals 15 residues. The CDR3: CASSLGDRDTGELFF. DNA for the CDR3: TGCGCCAGCAGCTTGGGGGACAGGGACACCGGGGAGCTGTTTTTT.

CDR3 coding DNA: TGCGCCAGCAGCCAAGAGCGTAGCGGGAGGTACGAGCAGTACTTC. Encoded protein: CASSQERSGRYEQYF. The genes are TRBV4-3 and TRBJ2-7; 10 nucleotides line up with TRBD2. CDR1 and CDR2 from the germline V gene are LGHNA and YSLEER. The CDR3 is 15 residues long. Unmatched junction bases numbered 3, after V lost 0 bases and J lost 4 bases.

This clone was detected a few times. The chain uses TRBV2 and TRBJ1-2; 8 nucleotides align to TRBD1. CDR1 and CDR2 from the germline V gene are SNHLY and FYNNEI. The CDR3 totals 15 residues. The trim removed 6 bases at V and 5 bases at J, leaving 11 bases unmatched. The CDR3 region is CASSRPGQGKYGYTF. The CDR3 nucleotides read TGTGCCAGCAGCCGCCCCGGACAGGGAAAGTATGGCTACACCTTC. The entire variable domain, with the rest obtained from reference TRBV2 and TRBJ1-2, is as follows: EPEVTQTPSHQVTQMGQEVILRCVPISNHLYFYWYRQILGQKVEFLVSFYNNEISEKSEIFDDQFSVERPDGSNFTLKIRSTKLEDSAMYFCASSRPGQGKYGYTFGSGTRLTVV.

V is TRBV7-6 and J is TRBJ1-2; D gene unclear. V lost 5 bases to trimming and J lost 7 bases, with 17 bases between them. The CDR3 contains 14 residues. Germline values: CDR1 SGHVS, CDR2 FNYEAQ. The CDR3: CASSEAPDVGGYTF. The CDR3 nucleotides read TGTGCCAGCAGCGAAGCCCCTGACGTTGGTGGCTACACCTTC.

CDR3 bases: TGTGCCAGCAGCTTAGGGGGAGAGGGGACCCAGTACTTC. Amino acids: CASSLGGEGTQYF. J is TRBJ2-5 and V is TRBV7-3; D tentatively fits TRBD1 or TRBD2 (5 bases each). Germline lookup yields CDR1 SGHTA and CDR2 FQGTGA. The CDR3 extends over 13 amino acids. With 2 bases removed from V and 7 bases from J, the gap between germline ends came to 11 bases.

The gene calls are TRBV19 and TRBJ1-1, with D unclear. The ends were cut back, 0 bases at V and 1 base at J, with 6 bases in the middle. CDR3 length: 14 amino acids. Germline CDR1 and CDR2: LNHDA and SQIVND (reference sequence). The CDR3 DNA reads TGTGCCAGTAGTATAGAAGACACGAACACTGAAGCTTTCTTT. Protein: CASSIEDTNTEAFF.

This chain links TRBV28 with TRBJ1-3; weak D call: TRBD1 (5 bases). The CDR3 sequence is 16 residues long. Germline CDR1 and CDR2: MDHEN and SYDVKM. The V end lost 1 base, the J end lost 0 bases, and 10 bases lay between the germline ends. Here the CDR3 DNA reads TGTGCCAGCAGTTTATCTATGGGGACCTCTGGAAACACCATATATTTT. Its protein product is CASSLSMGTSGNTIYF.

V usage is TRBV5-4 and J usage is TRBJ1-2; 7 nucleotides agree with TRBD1. The CDR3 is made up of 14 amino acids. Germline V lookup: CDR1 SGHNT, CDR2 YYREEE (reference sequence). J gave up 2 bases and V 4 bases, and 5 bases lay outside the gene matches. The CDR3 reads CASSPGTANYGYTF. The CDR3 DNA reads as TGTGCCAGCAGCCCTGGGACAGCGAACTATGGCTACACCTTC.

The chain is built from TRBV4-2 and TRBJ2-1; 7 bases match TRBD2. This CDR3 has 16 amino acids. Germline values: CDR1 LGHNA, CDR2 YNFKEQ. With V trimmed by 3 bases and J by 0 bases, 5 bases remained unmatched. The CDR3 DNA is TGTGCCAGCAGCCAGGGGACTAAGAGCTCCTACAATGAGCAGTTCTTC. Protein: CASSQGTKSSYNEQFF.